This T cell receptor beta chain emerged from a study of blood T cells in healthy people across ages. Alongside a J-beta primer mix, a sample-barcoded 5' primer served in a second PCR lasting roughly 7 to 11 cycles. Template switching added a 12-random-nucleotide identifier to every cDNA molecule. MiXCR, applied by TCRdb to the 5' RACE reads, yields one record per CDR3 protein. The sample gives fewer than 900,000 distinct CDR3 sequences, roughly 44% of which show up once; 20% to 25% is in the top ten. Findings of the study overall: Roughly linearly, TCR beta diversity per million T cells fell as age increased. Naive T cell percentage by flow cytometry tracked strongly with beta diversity. Naive CD4+ cells and diversity were both higher in long-lived donors than in aged donors.

On this clonotype: Its antigen is still unknown.

The clonotype originates from a woman aged 60 to 75 in good health. Sequencing was done on a sample of blood.

For the CDR3, the DNA is TGCGCCAGCCCGGGCCTGCCCATGGATAGCAATCAGCCCCAGCATTTT. Its translation: CASPGLPMDSNQPQHF. V and J are TRBV10-2 and TRBJ1-5; D is uncertain. The CDR3 consists of 16 residues. With 8 bases removed from V and 0 bases from J, the gap between germline ends came to 17 bases. Germline values: CDR1 WSHSY, CDR2 SAAADI.